Sequencing of this T cell receptor beta chain was carried out in a study of PD-1 blockade in classical Hodgkin lymphoma. Overall study findings and caveats: Newly diagnosed patients were reported to start with lower TCR diversity than healthy donors.

The data were produced by immunoSEQ multiplex PCR, yet TCRdb's version contains in-frame clones alone and is incomplete. The sample carries approximately 80,000 clones, roughly nine tenths recorded once. In every patient, relapse followed autologous stem cell transplantation, while exposure to brentuximab vedotin differed. Germline CDR1 LNHDA, CDR2 SQIVND (reference sequence). V lost 5 bases to trimming and J lost 5 bases, with 9 bases between them. The CDR3 is 12 residues long. Worth noting for this clone: The target antigen is unknown.

Sequenced here: peripheral blood mononuclear cells (PBMCs), sampled at baseline. The receptor was derived from a human donor with classical Hodgkin lymphoma. This chain uses TRBV19 with TRBJ1-2; no clear D gene. CDR3 DNA: TGTGCCAGTAGTTTCGGGGATTATGGCTACACCTTC. The encoded protein is CASSFGDYGYTF. Together with reference TRBV19 and TRBJ1-2, the CDR3 gives the full variable domain: DGGITQSPKYLFRKEGQNVTLSCEQNLNHDAMYWYRQDPGQGLRLIYYSQIVNDFQKGDIAEGYSVSREKKESFPLTVTSAQKNPTAFYLCASSFGDYGYTFGSGTRLTVV.